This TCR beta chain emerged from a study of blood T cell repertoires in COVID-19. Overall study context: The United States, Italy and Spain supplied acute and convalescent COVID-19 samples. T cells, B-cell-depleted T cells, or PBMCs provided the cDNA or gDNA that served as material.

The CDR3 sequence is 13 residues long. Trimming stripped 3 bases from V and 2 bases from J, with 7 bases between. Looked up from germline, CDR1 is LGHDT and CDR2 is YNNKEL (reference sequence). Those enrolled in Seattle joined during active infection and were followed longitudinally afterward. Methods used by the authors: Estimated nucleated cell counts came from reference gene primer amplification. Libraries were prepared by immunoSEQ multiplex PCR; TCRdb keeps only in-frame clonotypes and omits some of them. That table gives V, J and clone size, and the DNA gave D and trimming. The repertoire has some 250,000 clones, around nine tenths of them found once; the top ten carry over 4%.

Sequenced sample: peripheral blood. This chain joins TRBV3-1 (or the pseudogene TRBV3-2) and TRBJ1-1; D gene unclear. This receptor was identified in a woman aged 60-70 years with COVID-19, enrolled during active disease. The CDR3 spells CASSQGANTEAFF. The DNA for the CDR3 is TGTGCCAGCAGCCAGGGCGCAAACACTGAAGCTTTCTTT.